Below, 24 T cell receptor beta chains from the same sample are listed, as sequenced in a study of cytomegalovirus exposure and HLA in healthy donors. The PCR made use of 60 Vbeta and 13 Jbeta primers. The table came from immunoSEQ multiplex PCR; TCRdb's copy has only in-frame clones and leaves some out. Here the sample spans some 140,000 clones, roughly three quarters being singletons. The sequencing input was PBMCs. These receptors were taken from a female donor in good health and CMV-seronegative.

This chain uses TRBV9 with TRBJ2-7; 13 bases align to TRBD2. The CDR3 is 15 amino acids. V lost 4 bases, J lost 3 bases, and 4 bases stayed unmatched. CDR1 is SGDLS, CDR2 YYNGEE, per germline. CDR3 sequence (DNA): TGTGCCAGCAGCCTCGGACTAGCGGGAGACTACGAGCAGTACTTC. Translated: CASSLGLAGDYEQYF.

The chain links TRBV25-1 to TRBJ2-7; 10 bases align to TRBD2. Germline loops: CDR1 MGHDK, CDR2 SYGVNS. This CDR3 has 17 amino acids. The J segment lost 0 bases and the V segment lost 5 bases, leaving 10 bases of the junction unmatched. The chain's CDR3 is CASSLGASGGSSYEQYF. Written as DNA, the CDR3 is TGTGCCAGCAGTTTGGGGGCTAGCGGGGGCAGCTCCTACGAGCAGTACTTC.

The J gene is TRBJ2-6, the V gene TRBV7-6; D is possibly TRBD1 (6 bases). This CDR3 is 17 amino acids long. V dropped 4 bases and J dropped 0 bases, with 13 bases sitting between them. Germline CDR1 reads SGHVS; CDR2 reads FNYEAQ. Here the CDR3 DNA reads TGTGCCAGCAGCTGGACAGCCCAAATCTCTGGGGCCAACGTCCTGACTTTC. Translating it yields CASSWTAQISGANVLTF.

The DNA of the CDR3 is TGTGCCAGCAGAGGGACAGAAAACAATGAGCAGTTCTTC. Its protein product is CASRGTENNEQFF. The rearrangement uses TRBV7-8 and TRBJ2-1; 7 bases are shared with TRBD1. The CDR3 runs 13 residues. V shed 6 bases and J 5 bases; nucleotides not matched to a gene: 4. In germline, CDR1 is SGHVS, CDR2 FQNEAQ.

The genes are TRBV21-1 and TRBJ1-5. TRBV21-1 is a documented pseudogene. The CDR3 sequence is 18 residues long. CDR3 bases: TGTGCCAGCAGCAACCGGGTGTGGGTCGCACGTAGCAATCAGCCCCAGCATTTT. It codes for CASSNRVWVARSNQPQHF.

The chain's CDR3 is CASSLVLRDSNQPQHF. The CDR3 nucleotides read TGTGCCAGCAGCTTAGTGCTCAGGGATAGCAATCAGCCCCAGCATTTT. The chain recombines TRBV7-9 with TRBJ1-5; D might be TRBD1 (5 bases). Germline-derived CDR1 and CDR2 are SEHNR and FQNEAQ (reference sequence). V gave up 1 base and J gave up 0 bases, with 10 bases separating them. CDR3 length: 16 residues. Drawing the rest from reference TRBV7-9 and TRBJ1-5, the complete variable domain is DTGVSQNPRHKITKRGQNVTFRCDPISEHNRLYWYRQTLGQGPEFLTYFQNEAQLEKSRLLSDRFSAERPKGSFSTLEIQRTEQGDSAMYLCASSLVLRDSNQPQHFGDGTRLSIL.

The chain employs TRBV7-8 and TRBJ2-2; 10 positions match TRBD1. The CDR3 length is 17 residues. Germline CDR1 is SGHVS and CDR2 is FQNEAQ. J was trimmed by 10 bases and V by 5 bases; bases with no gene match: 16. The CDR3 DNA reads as TGTGCCAGCAGCATCGGACAGGGGGGATTACTTGTGGAGGAGCTGTTTTTT. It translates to CASSIGQGGLLVEELFF.

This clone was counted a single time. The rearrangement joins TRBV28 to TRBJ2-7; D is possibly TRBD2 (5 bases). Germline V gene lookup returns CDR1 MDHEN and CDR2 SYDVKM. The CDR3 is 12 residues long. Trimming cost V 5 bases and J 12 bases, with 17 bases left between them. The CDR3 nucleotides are TGTGCCAGCAGTCCGGCGGGCCACCCGGGGTACTTC. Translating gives CASSPAGHPGYF.

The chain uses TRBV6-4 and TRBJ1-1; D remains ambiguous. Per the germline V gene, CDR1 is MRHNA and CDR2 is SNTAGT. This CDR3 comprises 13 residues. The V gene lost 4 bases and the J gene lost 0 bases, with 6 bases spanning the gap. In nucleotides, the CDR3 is TGTGCCAGCAGTGCGAGGGTGAACACTGAAGCTTTCTTT. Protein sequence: CASSARVNTEAFF.

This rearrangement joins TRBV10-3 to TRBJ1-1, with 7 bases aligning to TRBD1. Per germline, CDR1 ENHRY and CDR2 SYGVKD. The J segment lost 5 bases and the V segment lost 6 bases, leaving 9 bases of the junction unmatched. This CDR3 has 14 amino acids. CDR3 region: CAIRLGGKGTEAFF. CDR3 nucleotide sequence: TGTGCCATCAGGTTAGGGGGCAAGGGAACTGAAGCTTTCTTT.

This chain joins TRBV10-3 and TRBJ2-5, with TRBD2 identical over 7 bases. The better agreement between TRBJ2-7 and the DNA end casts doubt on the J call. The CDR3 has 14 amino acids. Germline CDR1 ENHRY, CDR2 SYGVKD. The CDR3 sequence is CAINNAGEASEQYF. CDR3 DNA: TGTGCCATCAACAATGCGGGGGAAGCAAGCGAGCAGTACTTC.

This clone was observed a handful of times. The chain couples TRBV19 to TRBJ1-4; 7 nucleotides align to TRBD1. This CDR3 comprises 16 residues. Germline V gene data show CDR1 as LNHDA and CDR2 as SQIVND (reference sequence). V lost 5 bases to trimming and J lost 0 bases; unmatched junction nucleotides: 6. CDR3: CASSGGTETTNEKLFF. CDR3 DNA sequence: TGTGCCAGTAGTGGAGGGACAGAGACAACTAATGAAAAACTGTTTTTT.

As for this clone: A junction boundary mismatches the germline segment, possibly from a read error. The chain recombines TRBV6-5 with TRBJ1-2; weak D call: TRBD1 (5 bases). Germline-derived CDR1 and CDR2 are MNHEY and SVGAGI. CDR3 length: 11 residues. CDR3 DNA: TGTGCCAGCAGACTTGGTTGGGGCTACCCCTTC. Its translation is CASRLGWGYPF.

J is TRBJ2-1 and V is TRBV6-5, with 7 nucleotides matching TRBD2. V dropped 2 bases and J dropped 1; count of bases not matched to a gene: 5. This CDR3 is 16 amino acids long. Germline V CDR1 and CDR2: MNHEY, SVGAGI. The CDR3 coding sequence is TGTGCCAGCAGTTACCTGGGCGGGGGATCCTACAATGAGCAGTTCTTC. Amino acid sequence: CASSYLGGGSYNEQFF.

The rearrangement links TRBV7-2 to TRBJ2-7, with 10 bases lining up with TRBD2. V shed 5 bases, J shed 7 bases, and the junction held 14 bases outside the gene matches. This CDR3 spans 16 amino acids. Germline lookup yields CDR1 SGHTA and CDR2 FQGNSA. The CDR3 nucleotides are TGTGCCAGCAGCCCCACTTATAGCGGGGGGTCGGGGGAGCAGTACTTC. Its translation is CASSPTYSGGSGEQYF. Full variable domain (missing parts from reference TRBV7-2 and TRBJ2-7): GAGVSQSPSNKVTEKGKDVELRCDPISGHTALYWYRQSLGQGLEFLIYFQGNSAPDKSGLPSDRFSAERTGGSVSTLTIQRTQQEDSAVYLCASSPTYSGGSGEQYFGPGTRLTVT.

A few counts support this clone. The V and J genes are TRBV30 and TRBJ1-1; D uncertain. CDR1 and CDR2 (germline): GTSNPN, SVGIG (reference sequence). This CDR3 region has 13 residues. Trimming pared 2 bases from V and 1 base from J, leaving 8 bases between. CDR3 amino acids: CAWSRGGNTEAFF. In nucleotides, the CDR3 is TGTGCCTGGAGTCGGGGAGGGAACACTGAAGCTTTCTTT.

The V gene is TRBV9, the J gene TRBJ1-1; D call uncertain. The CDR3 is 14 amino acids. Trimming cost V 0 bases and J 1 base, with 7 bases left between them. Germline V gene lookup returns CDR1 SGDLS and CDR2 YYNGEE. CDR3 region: CASSVDPRNTEAFF. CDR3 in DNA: TGTGCCAGCAGCGTAGATCCCCGGAACACTGAAGCTTTCTTT.

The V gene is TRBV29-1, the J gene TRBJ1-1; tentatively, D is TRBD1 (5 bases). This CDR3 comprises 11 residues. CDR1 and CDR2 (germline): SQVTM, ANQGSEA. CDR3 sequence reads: CSPLSEGSPFF. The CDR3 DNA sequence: TGCAGTCCCCTCTCGGAGGGGTCGCCTTTCTTT.

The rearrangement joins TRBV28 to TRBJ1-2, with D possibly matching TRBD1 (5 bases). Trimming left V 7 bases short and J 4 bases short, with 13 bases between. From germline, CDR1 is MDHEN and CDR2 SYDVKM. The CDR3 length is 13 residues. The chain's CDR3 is CASIREGPYGYTF. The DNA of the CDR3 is TGTGCCAGCATTAGGGAGGGGCCCTATGGCTACACCTTC.

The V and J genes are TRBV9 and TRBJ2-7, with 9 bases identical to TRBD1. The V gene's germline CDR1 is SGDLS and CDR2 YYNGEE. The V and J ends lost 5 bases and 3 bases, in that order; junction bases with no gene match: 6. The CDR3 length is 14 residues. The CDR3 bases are TGTGCCAGCAGTGCGGGGGACAGGGACTACGAGCAGTACTTC. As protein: CASSAGDRDYEQYF. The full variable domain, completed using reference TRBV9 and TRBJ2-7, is DSGVTQTPKHLITATGQRVTLRCSPRSGDLSVYWYQQSLDQGLQFLIQYYNGEERAKGNILERFSAQQFPDLHSELNLSSLELGDSALYFCASSAGDRDYEQYFGPGTRLTVT.

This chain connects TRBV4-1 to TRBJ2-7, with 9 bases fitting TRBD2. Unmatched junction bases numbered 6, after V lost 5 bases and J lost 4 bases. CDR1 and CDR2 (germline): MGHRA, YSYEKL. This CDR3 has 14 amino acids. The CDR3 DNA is TGCGCCAGCAGCAGGGGGCTAGCGGGGTACGAGCAGTACTTC. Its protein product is CASSRGLAGYEQYF.

The CDR3 loop is CASSEGIDNEQFF. The CDR3 coding sequence is TGTGCCAGCTCAGAGGGTATCGATAATGAGCAGTTCTTC. This rearrangement joins TRBV18 to TRBJ2-1; D possibly corresponds to TRBD2 (5 bases). The CDR3 extends over 13 amino acids. Per the germline V gene, CDR1 is KGHSH and CDR2 is LQKENI. The V end lost 5 bases, the J end lost 7 bases, and 12 bases lay between the germline ends.

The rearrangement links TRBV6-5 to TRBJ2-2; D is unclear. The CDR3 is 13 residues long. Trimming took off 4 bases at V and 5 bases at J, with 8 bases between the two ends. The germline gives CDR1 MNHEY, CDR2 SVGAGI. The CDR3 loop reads CASSLYLTGELFF. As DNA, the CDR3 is TGTGCCAGCAGTTTATATCTGACCGGGGAGCTGTTTTTT.

As DNA, the CDR3 is TGTGCCAGCAGTGAGGATCGCGGCGGTACGCAGTATTTT. It specifies CASSEDRGGTQYF. The chain uses TRBV2 and TRBJ2-3, with D unclear. Trimming took 3 bases from V and 8 from J, leaving 12 bases between them. The CDR3 has 13 amino acids. Looked up from germline, CDR1 is SNHLY and CDR2 is FYNNEI.